These 29 T cell receptor beta chains share one sample of origin, sequenced in a study of T cell repertoires in cytomegalovirus infection. TCRdb ran MiXCR on the reads and lists one entry per CDR3 protein. Of 740,000 or so distinct CDR3 sequences in the sample, under 40% were seen once. Input material: PBMCs. The receptors here all came from a human donor in good health (CMV status not recorded). Some clones in this sample may be carry-over from other donors' samples.

The genes are TRBV2 and TRBJ2-3, with TRBD2 identical over 7 bases. V was clipped by 2 bases and J by 1 base; unmatched bases: 3. Per germline, CDR1 SNHLY and CDR2 FYNNEI. The CDR3 has 15 residues. The CDR3 protein is CASSERSGGTDTQYF. The DNA of the CDR3 is TGTGCCAGCAGTGAAAGAAGCGGGGGCACAGATACGCAGTATTTT. The whole variable domain, remainder taken from reference TRBV2 and TRBJ2-3, is EPEVTQTPSHQVTQMGQEVILRCVPISNHLYFYWYRQILGQKVEFLVSFYNNEISEKSEIFDDQFSVERPDGSNFTLKIRSTKLEDSAMYFCASSERSGGTDTQYFGPGTRLTVL.

A single count supports this clonotype. The chain uses TRBV25-1 and TRBJ2-7; the D gene is possibly TRBD1 (6 bases). CDR3 length: 14 amino acids. Germline-derived CDR1 and CDR2 are MGHDK and SYGVNS. Trimming took 11 bases from V and 0 from J, leaving 17 bases between them. CDR3 DNA: TGTGCCCGCTCAACGACAGGAATCTCCTACGAGCAGTACTTC. It yields the protein CARSTTGISYEQYF.

As for this clonotype: One end of the junction is discordant with germline, which a read error may explain. This chain connects TRBV11-2 to TRBJ1-4; 8 positions match TRBD1. Germline V gene sequence: CDR1 SGHAT, CDR2 FQNNGV. There are 17 residues in the CDR3. CDR3 nucleotide sequence: TGTGCCAGCAGCCTACGGACAGGGTGCGAGGCTAATGAAAACCTGTTTTTT. Encoded protein: CASSLRTGCEANENLFF.

This clonotype has more than one count but fewer than ten. The chain employs TRBV6-2 or TRBV6-3 and TRBJ2-4, with 9 bases lining up with TRBD1. Germline V gene lookup returns CDR1 MNHEY and CDR2 SVGEGT. The CDR3 consists of 21 residues. Losses at the gene ends were 0 bases for V and 0 bases for J; bases not matched to a gene: 15. CDR3 loop: CASSYSITDRQGDGAKNIQYF. The CDR3 nucleotides are TGTGCCAGCAGTTACTCGATCACGGACCGACAGGGGGATGGAGCCAAAAACATTCAGTACTTC.

The chain combines TRBV4-1 with TRBJ1-2, with D unresolved. Per germline, CDR1 MGHRA and CDR2 YSYEKL. The CDR3 has 15 residues. Trimming cost V 1 base and J 3 bases, with 12 bases left between them. DNA of the CDR3: TGCGCCAGCAGCCAAGCAGCCAGACGAGACTATGGCTACACCTTC. Translation: CASSQAARRDYGYTF.

The chain carries TRBV18 and TRBJ1-4; a possible D gene is TRBD1 (6 bases). CDR1 is KGHSH, CDR2 LQKENI, per germline. V lost 5 bases to trimming and J lost 2 bases, with 15 bases between them. The CDR3 is 16 residues long. CDR3 in DNA: TGTGCCAGCTCAACGAACACAGGGTCCACTAATGAAAAACTGTTTTTT. This gives the protein CASSTNTGSTNEKLFF.

This clonotype was seen a few times. The chain carries TRBV7-9 and TRBJ1-1; D gene unclear. The CDR3 covers 13 residues. The V gene's germline CDR1 is SEHNR and CDR2 FQNEAQ (reference sequence). V lost 2 bases and J lost 2, with 6 bases in between. The CDR3 DNA reads TGTGCCAGCAGCTTACCCACCAACACTGAAGCTTTCTTT. Its protein product is CASSLPTNTEAFF.

This chain connects TRBV6-1 to TRBJ1-3; maybe TRBD1 (5 bases). The CDR3 covers 14 residues. Trimming removed 4 bases at V and 0 bases at J, with 7 bases between. Germline V gives CDR1 MNHNS, CDR2 SASEGT. CDR3 sequence (DNA): TGTGCCAGCAGTGGGGGGGGCTCTGGAAACACCATATATTTT. It encodes CASSGGGSGNTIYF.

This clonotype was seen a few times. The V call is TRBV6-1, the J call TRBJ1-5, with TRBD1 matching 7 bases. Germline V lookup: CDR1 MNHNS, CDR2 SASEGT. The CDR3 consists of 17 residues. V was clipped by 6 bases and J by 5 bases; unmatched bases: 16. The CDR3: CASRLYASWTGHQPQHF. Here the CDR3 DNA reads TGTGCCAGCAGACTCTACGCCTCTTGGACAGGCCATCAGCCCCAGCATTTT.

In this sample, this clonotype turned up a few times. The CDR3 region has the DNA TGTGCCAGCAGTTACGGCAGGGGCAATCAGCCCCAGCATTTT. Amino acids: CASSYGRGNQPQHF. V is TRBV6-2 or TRBV6-3 and J is TRBJ1-5, with D maybe TRBD1 (5 bases). Germline CDR1 reads MNHEY; CDR2 reads SVGEGT. The CDR3 spans 14 residues. V lost 2 bases and J 2 bases, leaving 7 bases between the germline ends.

The chain links TRBV28 to TRBJ1-4; 7 positions match TRBD1. The CDR3 totals 14 residues. The trim removed 4 bases at V and 7 bases at J, leaving 6 bases unmatched. Germline assignment: CDR1 MDHEN and CDR2 SYDVKM. CDR3 DNA: TGTGCCAGCAGTTCTAACAGGGGTCGTGAAAAACTGTTTTTT. Translating it yields CASSSNRGREKLFF.

The V and J genes are TRBV18 and TRBJ2-3; TRBD1 might be the D (5 bases). The CDR3 is made up of 15 amino acids. Looked up from germline, CDR1 is KGHSH and CDR2 is LQKENI. The V end lost 1 base, the J end lost 1 base, and 9 bases lay between the germline ends. The DNA of the CDR3 is TGTGCCAGCTCACCACAGGGGTGGGGCACAGATACGCAGTATTTT. Its protein product is CASSPQGWGTDTQYF.

This chain uses TRBV15 with TRBJ1-3; D not resolved. CDR3 size: 16 residues. V shed 0 bases and J shed 1 base, with 10 bases lying between them. CDR1 LNHNV and CDR2 YYDKDF come from the germline V gene (reference sequence). CDR3 nucleotide sequence: TGTGCCACCAGCAGAGATCTGGTAGGGTCTGGAAACACCATATATTTT. Translating gives CATSRDLVGSGNTIYF.

The chain carries TRBV7-2 and TRBJ1-1; the D gene is possibly TRBD1 (6 bases). Germline CDR1 SGHTA, CDR2 FQGNSA. The CDR3 totals 13 residues. Trimming left V 8 bases short and J 5 bases short, with 15 bases between. The CDR3 bases are TGTGCCAGCCGGGGGCCCGGGAGTACTGAAGCTTTCTTT. Protein sequence: CASRGPGSTEAFF.

The gene calls are TRBV5-5 and TRBJ2-5; the D call may be TRBD1 or TRBD2 (5 bases each). The CDR3 is 16 residues long. CDR1 is SGHKS and CDR2 is YYEKEE in the germline V gene (reference sequence). With 0 bases removed from V and 5 bases from J, the gap between germline ends came to 17 bases. The CDR3 loop is CASSLANREWGETQYF. The DNA for the CDR3 is TGTGCCAGCAGCTTGGCCAATAGGGAGTGGGGCGAGACCCAGTACTTC. The entire variable domain, with the rest obtained from reference TRBV5-5 and TRBJ2-5, is as follows: DAGVTQSPTHLIKTRGQQVTLRCSPISGHKSVSWYQQVLGQGPQFIFQYYEKEERGRGNFPDRFSARQFPNYSSELNVNALLLGDSALYLCASSLANREWGETQYFGPGTRLLVL.

With regard to this clonotype: At one boundary the junction diverges from the germline segment, which might be a read error. The gene calls are TRBV4-1 and TRBJ1-2; D ambiguous. The CDR3 is made up of 14 amino acids. CDR1 and CDR2 from the germline V gene are MGHRA and YSYEKL. CDR3 sequence reads: CASSQDRQGGGYTF. DNA of the CDR3: TGTGCCAGCAGCCAAGATAGGCAAGGAGGTGGCTACACCTTC.

The V call is TRBV11-2, the J call TRBJ2-3; D is unresolved. This CDR3 spans 15 amino acids. Trimming cost V 0 bases and J 1 base, with 8 bases left between them. Germline V lookup: CDR1 SGHAT, CDR2 FQNNGV. CDR3 coding DNA: TGTGCCAGCAGCTTAGATCAGGTTCGCACAGATACGCAGTATTTT. This gives the protein CASSLDQVRTDTQYF.

There are many counts of this clonotype. The rearrangement joins TRBV28 to TRBJ2-3; D is ambiguous. Deletions cut 1 base from V and 6 bases from J, with 38 bases between. The CDR3 is 23 residues long. Germline V CDR1 and CDR2: MDHEN, SYDVKM. CDR3 protein: CASSLYMGTTAPETRDAADTQYF. CDR3 nucleotides: TGTGCCAGCAGTTTATATATGGGAACGACTGCACCCGAAACTCGAGATGCAGCGGATACGCAGTATTTT.

The genes are TRBV4-1 and TRBJ1-5; D is unresolved. This CDR3 comprises 13 residues. The germline V gene has CDR1 MGHRA and CDR2 YSYEKL. V was pared by 1 base and J by 5 bases, with 6 bases between. The CDR3 sequence is CASSQVGYQPQHF. The CDR3 DNA sequence: TGCGCCAGCAGCCAAGTCGGCTATCAGCCCCAGCATTTT.

This clonotype was detected a few times. The V gene is TRBV28, the J gene TRBJ1-1, with D perhaps TRBD1 (5 bases). CDR1 and CDR2 (germline): MDHEN, SYDVKM. V gave up 6 bases and J gave up 1 base, with 12 bases separating them. The CDR3 length is 14 residues. The CDR3 region has the DNA TGTGCCAGCAGCCACGGGGCGGGGAACACTGAAGCTTTCTTT. This sequence encodes CASSHGAGNTEAFF. The full variable domain, with the rest looked up from reference TRBV28 and TRBJ1-1, is DVKVTQSSRYLVKRTGEKVFLECVQDMDHENMFWYRQDPGLGLRLIYFSYDVKMKEKGDIPEGYSVSREKKERFSLILESASTNQTSMYLCASSHGAGNTEAFFGQGTRLTVV.

Only a few counts were recorded for this clonotype. The rearrangement links TRBV28 to TRBJ2-2; the D is unclear. Germline CDR1 reads MDHEN; CDR2 reads SYDVKM. This CDR3 is built from 13 residues. Trimming left V 8 bases short and J 1 base short, with 8 bases between. The CDR3 spells CASLQGNTGELFF. As DNA, the CDR3 is TGTGCCAGCCTTCAAGGGAACACCGGGGAGCTGTTTTTT.

The chain recombines TRBV15 with TRBJ2-1, with D uncertain. The CDR3 length is 11 residues. The germline gives CDR1 LNHNV, CDR2 YYDKDF (reference sequence). The germline V and J ends were trimmed by 2 bases and 4 bases, with 0 bases remaining between them. The CDR3 DNA is TGTGCCACCAGCAGATACAATGAGCAGTTCTTC. Amino acids: CATSRYNEQFF.

This clonotype was picked up a small number of times. V is TRBV5-5 and J is TRBJ1-5, with unresolved D. Trimming removed 3 bases from V and 0 bases from J, with 19 bases in between. The CDR3 is 18 residues long. Per the germline V gene, CDR1 is SGHKS and CDR2 is YYEKEE (reference sequence). In DNA, the CDR3 is TGTGCCAGCAGCTCCCACAACAGCGAATTTAGTAGCAATCAGCCCCAGCATTTT. This encodes CASSSHNSEFSSNQPQHF.

This clonotype was observed a handful of times. This chain connects TRBV12-3 or TRBV12-4 to TRBJ2-7; D assignment may be TRBD1 or TRBD2 (5 bases each). The V end was cut by 4 bases, the J end by 4 bases, with 14 bases between. The CDR3 runs 14 residues. The CDR3 protein is CASSYRDRYYEQYF. DNA of the CDR3: TGTGCCAGCAGTTACCGGGACCGATATTACGAGCAGTACTTC.

This clonotype was seen at least ten times. The V call is TRBV4-2, the J call TRBJ2-5; TRBD2 matches 9 bases. This CDR3 has 18 amino acids. V gave up 0 bases and J gave up 1 base; unmatched junction bases: 9. Germline V gives CDR1 LGHNA, CDR2 YNFKEQ. The CDR3 protein is CASSQDLGLAGIQETQYF. For the CDR3, the DNA is TGTGCCAGCAGCCAAGATCTGGGGCTAGCGGGGATCCAAGAGACCCAGTACTTC.

This clonotype was seen ten or more times. The chain uses TRBV7-3 and TRBJ2-3, with D maybe TRBD2 (6 bases). The CDR3 covers 14 residues. Trimming cost V 5 bases and J 0 bases, with 9 bases left between them. Germline V gene sequence: CDR1 SGHTA, CDR2 FQGTGA. The CDR3 reads CASSIGTSTDTQYF. Here the CDR3 DNA reads TGTGCCAGCAGCATAGGGACTAGCACAGATACGCAGTATTTT.

The rearrangement joins TRBV2 to TRBJ2-7; D gene uncertain. The V gene lost 6 bases and the J gene lost 4 bases, with 13 bases spanning the gap. The CDR3 is made up of 13 amino acids. Looked up from germline, CDR1 is SNHLY and CDR2 is FYNNEI. Written as DNA, the CDR3 is TGTGCCAGCAGCCCAAGTAATACATACGAGCAGTACTTC. The encoded protein is CASSPSNTYEQYF. The full variable domain, its missing parts supplied by reference TRBV2 and TRBJ2-7, is EPEVTQTPSHQVTQMGQEVILRCVPISNHLYFYWYRQILGQKVEFLVSFYNNEISEKSEIFDDQFSVERPDGSNFTLKIRSTKLEDSAMYFCASSPSNTYEQYFGPGTRLTVT.

The CDR3 loop reads CASRTRDRSSYEQYF. As DNA, the CDR3 is TGTGCCAGCAGAACCCGGGACAGGAGTTCCTACGAGCAGTACTTC. This chain joins TRBV6-2 or TRBV6-3 and TRBJ2-7, with 8 bases identical to TRBD1. The CDR3 totals 15 residues. Germline V gene sequence: CDR1 MNHEY, CDR2 SVGEGT. J gave up 1 base and V 6 bases, and 8 bases lay outside the gene matches.

On this clonotype itself: The junction differs from germline at one of its ends, possibly a read error. The J gene is TRBJ2-7, the V gene TRBV28, with 7 bases lining up with TRBD2. The length of the CDR3 is 12 residues. Germline V CDR1 and CDR2: MDHEN, SYDVKM. CDR3 sequence reads: CASSLGRGTPVF. DNA for the CDR3: TGTGCCAGCAGTTTAGGGAGGGGCACCCCTGTCTTC.